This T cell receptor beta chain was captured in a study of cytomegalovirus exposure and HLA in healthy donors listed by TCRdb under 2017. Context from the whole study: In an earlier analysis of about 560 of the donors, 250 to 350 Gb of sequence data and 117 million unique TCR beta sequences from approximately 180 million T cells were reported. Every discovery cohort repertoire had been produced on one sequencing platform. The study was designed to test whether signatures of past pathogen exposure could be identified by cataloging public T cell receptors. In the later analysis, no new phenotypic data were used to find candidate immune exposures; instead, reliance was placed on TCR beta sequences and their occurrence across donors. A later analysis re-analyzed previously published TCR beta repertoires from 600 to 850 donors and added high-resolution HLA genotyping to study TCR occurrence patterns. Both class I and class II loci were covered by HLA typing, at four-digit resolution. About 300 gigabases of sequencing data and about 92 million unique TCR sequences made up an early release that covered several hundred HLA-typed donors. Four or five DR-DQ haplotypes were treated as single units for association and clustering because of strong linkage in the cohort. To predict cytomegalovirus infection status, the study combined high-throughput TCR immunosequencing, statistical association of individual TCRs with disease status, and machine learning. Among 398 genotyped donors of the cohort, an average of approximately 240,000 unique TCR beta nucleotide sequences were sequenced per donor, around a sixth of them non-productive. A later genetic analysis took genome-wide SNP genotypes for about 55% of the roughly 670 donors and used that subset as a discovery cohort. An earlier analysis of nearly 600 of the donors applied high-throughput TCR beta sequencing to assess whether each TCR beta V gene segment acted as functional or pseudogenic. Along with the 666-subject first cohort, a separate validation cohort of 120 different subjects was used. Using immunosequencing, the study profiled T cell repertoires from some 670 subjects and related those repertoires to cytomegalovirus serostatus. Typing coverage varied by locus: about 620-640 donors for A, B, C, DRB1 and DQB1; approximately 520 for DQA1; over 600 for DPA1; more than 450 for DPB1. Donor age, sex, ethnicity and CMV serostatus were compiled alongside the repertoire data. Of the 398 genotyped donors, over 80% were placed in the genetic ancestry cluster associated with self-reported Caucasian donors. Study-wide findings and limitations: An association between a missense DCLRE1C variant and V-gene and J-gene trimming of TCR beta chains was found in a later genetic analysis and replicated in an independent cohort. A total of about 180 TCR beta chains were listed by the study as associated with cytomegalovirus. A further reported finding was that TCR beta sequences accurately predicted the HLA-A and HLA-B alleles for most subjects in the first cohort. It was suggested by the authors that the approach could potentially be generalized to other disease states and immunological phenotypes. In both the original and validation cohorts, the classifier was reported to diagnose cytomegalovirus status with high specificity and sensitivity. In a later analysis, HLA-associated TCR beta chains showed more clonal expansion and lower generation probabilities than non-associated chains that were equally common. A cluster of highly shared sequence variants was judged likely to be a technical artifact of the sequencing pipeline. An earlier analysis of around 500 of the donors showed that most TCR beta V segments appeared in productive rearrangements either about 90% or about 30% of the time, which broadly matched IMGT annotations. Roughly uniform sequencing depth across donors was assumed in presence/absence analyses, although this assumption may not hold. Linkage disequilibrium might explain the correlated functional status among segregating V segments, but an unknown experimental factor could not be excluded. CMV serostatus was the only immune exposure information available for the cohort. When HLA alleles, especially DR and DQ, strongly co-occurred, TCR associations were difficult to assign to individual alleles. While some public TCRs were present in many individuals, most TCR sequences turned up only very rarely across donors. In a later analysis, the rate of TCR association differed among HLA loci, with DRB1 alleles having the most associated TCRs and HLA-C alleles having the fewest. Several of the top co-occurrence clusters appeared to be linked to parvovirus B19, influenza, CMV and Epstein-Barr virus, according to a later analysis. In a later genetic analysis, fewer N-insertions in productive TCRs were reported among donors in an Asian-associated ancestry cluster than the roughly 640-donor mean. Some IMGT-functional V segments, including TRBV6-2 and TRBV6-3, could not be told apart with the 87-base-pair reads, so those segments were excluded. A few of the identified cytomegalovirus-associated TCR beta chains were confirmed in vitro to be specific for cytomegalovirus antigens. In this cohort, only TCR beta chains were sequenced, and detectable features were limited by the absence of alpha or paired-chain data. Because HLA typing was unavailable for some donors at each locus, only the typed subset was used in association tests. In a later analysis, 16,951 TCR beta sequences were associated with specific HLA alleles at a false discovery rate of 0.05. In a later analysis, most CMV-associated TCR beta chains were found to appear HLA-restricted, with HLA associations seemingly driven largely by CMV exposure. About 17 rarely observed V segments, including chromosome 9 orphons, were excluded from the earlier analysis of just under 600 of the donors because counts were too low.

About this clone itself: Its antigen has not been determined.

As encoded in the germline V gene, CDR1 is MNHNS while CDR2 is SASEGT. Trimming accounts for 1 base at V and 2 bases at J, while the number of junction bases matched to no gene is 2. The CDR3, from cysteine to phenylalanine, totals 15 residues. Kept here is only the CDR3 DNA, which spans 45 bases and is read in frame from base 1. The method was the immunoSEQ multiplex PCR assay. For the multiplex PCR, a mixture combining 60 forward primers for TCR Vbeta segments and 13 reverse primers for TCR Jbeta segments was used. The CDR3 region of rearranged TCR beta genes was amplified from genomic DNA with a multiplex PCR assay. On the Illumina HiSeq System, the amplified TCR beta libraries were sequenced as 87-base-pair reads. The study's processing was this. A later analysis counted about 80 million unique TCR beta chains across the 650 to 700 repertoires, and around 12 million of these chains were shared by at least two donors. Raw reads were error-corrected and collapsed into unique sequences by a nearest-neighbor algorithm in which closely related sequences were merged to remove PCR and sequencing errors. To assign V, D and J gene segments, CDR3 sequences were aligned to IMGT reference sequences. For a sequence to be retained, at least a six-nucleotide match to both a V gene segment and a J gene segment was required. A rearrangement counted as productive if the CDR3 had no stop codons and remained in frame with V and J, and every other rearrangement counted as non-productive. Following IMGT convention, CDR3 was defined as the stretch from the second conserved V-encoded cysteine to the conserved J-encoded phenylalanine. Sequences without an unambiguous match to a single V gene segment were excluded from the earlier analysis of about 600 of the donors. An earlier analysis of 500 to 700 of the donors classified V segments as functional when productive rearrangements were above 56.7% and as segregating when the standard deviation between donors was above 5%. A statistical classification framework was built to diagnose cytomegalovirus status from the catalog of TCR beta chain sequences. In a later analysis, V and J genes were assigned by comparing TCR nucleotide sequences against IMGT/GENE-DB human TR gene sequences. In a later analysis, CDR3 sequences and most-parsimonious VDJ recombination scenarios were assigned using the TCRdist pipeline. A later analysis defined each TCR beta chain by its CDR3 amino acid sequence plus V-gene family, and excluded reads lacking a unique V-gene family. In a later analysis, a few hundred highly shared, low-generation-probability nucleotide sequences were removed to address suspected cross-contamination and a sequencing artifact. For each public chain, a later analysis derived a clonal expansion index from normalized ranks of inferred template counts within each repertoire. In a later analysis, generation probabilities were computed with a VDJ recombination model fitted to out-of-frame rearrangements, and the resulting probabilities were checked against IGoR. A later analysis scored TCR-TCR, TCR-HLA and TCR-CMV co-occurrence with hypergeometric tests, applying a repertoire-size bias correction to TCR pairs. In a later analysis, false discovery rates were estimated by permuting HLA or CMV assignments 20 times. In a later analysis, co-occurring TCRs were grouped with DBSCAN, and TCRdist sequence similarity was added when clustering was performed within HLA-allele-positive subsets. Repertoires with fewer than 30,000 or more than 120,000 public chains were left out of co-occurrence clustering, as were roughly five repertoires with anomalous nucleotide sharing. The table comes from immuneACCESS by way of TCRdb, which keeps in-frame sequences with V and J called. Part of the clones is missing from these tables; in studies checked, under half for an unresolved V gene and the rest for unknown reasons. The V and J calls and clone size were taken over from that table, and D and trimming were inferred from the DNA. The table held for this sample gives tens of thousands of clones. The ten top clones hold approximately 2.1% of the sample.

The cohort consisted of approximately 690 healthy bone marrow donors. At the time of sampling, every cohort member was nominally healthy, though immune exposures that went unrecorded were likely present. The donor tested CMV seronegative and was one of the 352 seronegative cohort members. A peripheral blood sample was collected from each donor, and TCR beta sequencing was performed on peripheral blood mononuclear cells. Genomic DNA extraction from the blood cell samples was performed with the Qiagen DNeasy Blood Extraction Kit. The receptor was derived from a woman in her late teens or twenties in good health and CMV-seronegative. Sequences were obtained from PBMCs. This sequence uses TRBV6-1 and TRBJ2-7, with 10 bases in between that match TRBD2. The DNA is TGTGCCAGCAGTGAAGAAAGCGGGGGGGCCTACGAGCAGTACTTC. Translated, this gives CASSEESGGAYEQYF.